This note documents a single T cell receptor beta chain sequence. Its specificity is unknown. From blood CD8+ and CD4+ T cells, the TCR beta chain was sequenced. Both CD4+ and CD8+ T cells were negatively isolated, and TEMRA cells underwent FACS enrichment. It was with random hexamers that about 0.45 to 1 ug RNA was reverse transcribed. immunoSEQ multiplex PCR amplified TCR beta CDR3 across 54 Vbeta, 13 Jbeta. Via MiXCR, TCRdb re-called the immunoSEQ multiplex PCR reads, giving one row per CDR3 protein. The repertoire holds more than 95,000 distinct CDR3 sequences, with 90% to 95% as singletons. This specimen belongs to a study of CD8 T cells in Susac syndrome. Study-wide results and caveats: As the study acknowledged, the number of individuals who were part of its TCR sequencing and HLA analysis was relatively small.

CDR3 length equals 15 residues. Germline V gene sequence: CDR1 SGHTA, CDR2 FQGNSA. Trimming took 9 bases from V and 5 from J; bases not matched to a gene: 9. The rearrangement joins TRBV7-2 to TRBJ2-3, with 12 bases aligning to TRBD2. The TCR comes from a human donor with multiple sclerosis. Material: CD4+ T cells from PBMCs. CDR3 nucleotides: TGTGCCAGTCAACCGGGACTAGCGGGTCAAGATACGCAGTATTTT. This translates into CASQPGLAGQDTQYF.